This TCR beta chain is drawn from a study of shared clonotypes between healthy human individuals. CDR3 length: 15 residues. V lost 6 bases to trimming and J lost 6 bases; unmatched junction nucleotides: 12. CDR1 and CDR2 (germline): MDHEN, SYDVKM. Original analysis: ImmunoSEQ gave junction-only sequences without quality scores, so filtering differed. The method was immunoSEQ multiplex PCR; TCRdb's version includes in-frame clones alone and lacks a portion of them. That table gives V, J and clone size, and the DNA gave D and trimming. The data show millions of clones, over 90% seen once. This clonotype was sampled from a man aged 18 to 30 in good health. Some clones in this sample may be carry-over from other donors' samples. This chain joins TRBV28 and TRBJ2-3; 7 positions match TRBD2. The sequencing input was naive CD4+ T cells from PBMCs. Stated subset: CD45RA+ positively selected. In DNA form, the CDR3 reads TGTGCCAGCAGGACTAGCAGATCCCTACTTGATACGCAGTATTTT. It yields the protein CASRTSRSLLDTQYF.